A single T cell receptor beta chain is shown here with its context. This record belongs to a study of blood T cell repertoires in COVID-19. TCRdb's table, derived via immunoSEQ multiplex PCR, lists solely in-frame clones and lacks some. The sample has 160,000 or so clones; about nine tenths are singletons. In germline, CDR1 is SGHTA, CDR2 FQGTGA. The CDR3 totals 13 residues. Trimming pared 5 bases from V and 4 bases from J, leaving 11 bases between. Sample: peripheral blood. The TCR comes from a woman aged 45-65 years with acute or convalescent COVID-19. This chain links TRBV7-3 with TRBJ1-1, with D possibly TRBD1 on 5 matching bases. As DNA, the CDR3 is TGTGCCAGCAGCGGGCAGGGTGGCACTGAAGCTTTCTTT. Its protein is CASSGQGGTEAFF.